Listed below are T cell receptor beta chains from one sample, sequenced in a study of cytomegalovirus exposure and HLA in healthy donors. Sequencing used immunoSEQ multiplex PCR; TCRdb keeps in-frame clones, though not all of them. The table lists about 100,000 clones, roughly four fifths of them singletons. Sequencing was performed on PBMCs. The receptor source for this set is a woman in her sixties in good health and CMV-seropositive. The CDR3 runs from the conserved cysteine through the conserved F or W. A D gene is named only where the DNA matches it firmly.

v_call	d_call	cdr3_aa
TRBV7-9	-	CASSLAGTYEQYF
TRBV5-5	TRBD1	CASSIIGQGYSGANVLTF
TRBV11-1	-	CASSQRRSPLSYEQYF
TRBV7-9	-	CASSPWSSYNEQFF
TRBV6-1	TRBD2	CASSVAGVEQYF
TRBV10-3	-	CAIEGDSGRDIWSGGYTF
TRBV7-9	-	CASSFLSPDTQYF
TRBV5-1	-	CASSSDHFEVQYF
TRBV28	-	CASTLVGDIEAFF
TRBV30	-	CAWSVGRGLDYTF
TRBV7-3	-	CASSITGANVLTF
TRBV6-6	-	CASSYTDSTEAFF
TRBV30	-	CAWKWETRSEAFF
TRBV28	TRBD1	CASSLWRAGGVSEQYF
TRBV4-2	TRBD1	CASTRDSSSYNSPLHF
TRBV27	-	CASSFVPGTNEQYF
TRBV4-2	-	CASSQGSVQGRWETQYF
TRBV4-1	-	CASSRLTGSSDQPQHF
TRBV27	TRBD1	CASSSGTGYGNQPQHF
TRBV29-1	-	CSGHDREADGYTF
TRBV27	-	CASSLWGVSNQPQHF
TRBV19	-	CASTQTFSTDTQYF